The rows below give T cell receptor beta chains drawn from one sample of a study of CD8 T cells in Susac syndrome. TCRdb called the immunoSEQ multiplex PCR reads again in MiXCR, with one record for every CDR3 protein. The sample lists 160,000 or so distinct CDR3 sequences, roughly 95% occurring once. Sequences were obtained from CD8+ T cells from PBMCs. The receptor set was obtained from a human donor with multiple sclerosis. CDR3s include the opening cysteine and the closing phenylalanine or tryptophan. The D gene is left open where the match is weak. The size field is filled for only some rows; it gives once, few, many or a size class.

J gene | clone size | D gene | V gene | CDR3 protein | CDR3 DNA
TRBJ2-1 | NA | NA | TRBV20-1 | CSGRGGLEGYNEQFF | TGCAGTGGAAGGGGGGGACTTGAGGGGTACAATGAGCAGTTCTTC
TRBJ2-6 | NA | TRBD1 | TRBV6-1 | CASGGQGAVPSGANVLTF | TGTGCCAGCGGCGGACAGGGGGCTGTACCTTCTGGGGCCAACGTCCTGACTTTC
TRBJ2-1 | NA | TRBD1 | TRBV27 | CASKPQAGDSEQFF | TGTGCCAGCAAACCGCAGGCAGGGGACAGTGAGCAGTTCTTC
TRBJ1-5 | NA | NA | TRBV30 | CAWSADLAGNQPQHF | TGTGCCTGGAGTGCCGATCTAGCGGGCAATCAGCCCCAGCATTTT
TRBJ2-3 | once | TRBD2 | TRBV29-1 | CSVEDLAGGRDTQYF | TGCAGCGTTGAAGATTTAGCGGGGGGGCGGGATACGCAGTATTTT
TRBJ2-5 | NA | NA | TRBV3-1 | CASSQHGGQQETQYF | TGTGCCAGCAGCCAGCATGGGGGGCAGCAAGAGACCCAGTACTTC
TRBJ2-1 | NA | TRBD2 | TRBV29-1 | CSVEVPGLAGDEQFF | TGCAGCGTAGAGGTACCGGGACTAGCGGGTGATGAGCAGTTCTTC
TRBJ2-1 | NA | NA | TRBV5-1 | CASSILTPYNEQFF | TGCGCCAGCTCCATCTTGACACCTTACAATGAGCAGTTCTTC
TRBJ1-1 | once | NA | TRBV20-1 | CSASWGGTEAFF | TGCAGTGCTAGCTGGGGGGGCACTGAAGCTTTCTTT
TRBJ2-7 | NA | NA | TRBV2 | CASHSDEQYF | TGTGCCAGCCACTCGGACGAGCAGTACTTC
TRBJ2-7 | NA | NA | TRBV20-1 | CSARPGTEAYEQYF | TGCAGTGCTAGGCCCGGGACGGAAGCCTACGAGCAGTACTTC
TRBJ2-2 | NA | NA | TRBV20-1 | CSARDALSTGELFF | TGCAGTGCTAGAGATGCCTTGTCCACCGGGGAGCTGTTTTTT
TRBJ1-1 | NA | NA | TRBV9 | CASSVEGGSTEAFF | TGTGCCAGCAGCGTAGAGGGAGGGAGCACTGAAGCTTTCTTT
TRBJ1-2 | NA | NA | TRBV20-1 | CSAEGDFYGYTF | TGCAGTGCCGAGGGGGATTTCTATGGCTACACCTTC
TRBJ2-1 | NA | NA | TRBV9 | CASRGAETYNEQFF | TGTGCCAGCAGGGGGGCCGAGACCTACAATGAGCAGTTCTTC
TRBJ2-2 | NA | NA | TRBV30 | CAWDSSNTGELFF | TGTGCCTGGGACAGCTCAAACACCGGGGAGCTGTTTTTT
TRBJ2-4 | NA | TRBD1 | TRBV12-3/TRBV12-4 | CASRFGQGNIQYF | TGTGCCAGCAGATTCGGACAGGGAAACATTCAGTACTTC
TRBJ2-7 | NA | TRBD1 | TRBV25-1 | CASSAGQGPYEQYF | TGTGCCAGCAGTGCGGGACAGGGACCCTACGAGCAGTACTTC
TRBJ2-5 | NA | TRBD2 | TRBV6-5 | CASSWGLAGQETQYF | TGTGCCAGCAGCTGGGGACTAGCGGGGCAAGAGACCCAGTACTTC
TRBJ2-5 | NA | NA | TRBV15 | CATSRTAGGFVATQYF | TGTGCCACCAGCAGAACCGCCGGGGGCTTCGTAGCGACCCAGTACTTC
TRBJ1-6 | NA | NA | TRBV4-1 | CASSQRAGDNSPLHF | TGCGCCAGCAGCCAACGTGCAGGGGATAATTCACCCCTCCACTTT
TRBJ2-3 | NA | TRBD2 | TRBV12-3/TRBV12-4 | CASSGTRVQYF | TGTGCCAGCAGTGGGACTAGAGTGCAGTATTTT
TRBJ2-1 | NA | TRBD2 | TRBV19 | CATRLAGAYNEQFF | TGTGCCACTCGGCTAGCGGGGGCCTACAATGAGCAGTTCTTC
TRBJ2-3 | NA | TRBD2 | TRBV20-1 | CSASPLTSGGIDTQYF | TGCAGTGCTTCCCCCCTAACTAGCGGGGGAATAGATACGCAGTATTTT
TRBJ2-2 | NA | NA | TRBV30 | CAWSHNTGELFF | TGTGCCTGGAGTCATAACACCGGGGAGCTGTTTTTT
TRBJ1-2 | NA | NA | TRBV27 | CASSPQGNYGYTF | TGTGCCAGCAGCCCACAGGGTAACTATGGCTACACCTTC
TRBJ1-2 | NA | NA | TRBV20-1 | CSASGGPLNYGYTF | TGCAGTGCTAGTGGAGGGCCCCTTAACTATGGCTACACCTTC
TRBJ1-2 | NA | TRBD1 | TRBV7-8 | CASSPGQGLQGGYTF | TGTGCCAGCAGCCCCGGACAGGGCCTACAGGGGGGCTACACCTTC
TRBJ1-2 | NA | NA | TRBV27 | CASSLRGLNYGYTF | TGTGCCAGCAGTCTCCGGGGCCTTAACTATGGCTACACCTTC
TRBJ1-1 | NA | TRBD1 | TRBV29-1 | CSVVPGGTEAFF | TGCAGCGTTGTTCCAGGGGGCACTGAAGCTTTCTTT
TRBJ2-3 | NA | TRBD1 | TRBV29-1 | CSVDDRGSADTQYF | TGCAGCGTTGATGACAGGGGATCGGCAGATACGCAGTATTTT
TRBJ1-5 | once | NA | TRBV29-1 | CSVSSFDGRYSNQPQHF | TGCAGCGTCTCAAGCTTCGACGGGAGATATAGCAATCAGCCCCAGCATTTT
TRBJ2-7 | NA | TRBD1 | TRBV29-1 | CSVRQGVYEQYF | TGCAGCGTTAGACAGGGGGTCTACGAGCAGTACTTC
TRBJ1-5 | NA | NA | TRBV27 | CASSAGALSNQPQHF | TGTGCCAGCAGTGCGGGGGCCTTGAGCAATCAGCCCCAGCATTTT
TRBJ1-1 | NA | NA | TRBV20-1 | CSARWVSTEAFF | TGCAGTGCTAGATGGGTTAGCACTGAAGCTTTCTTT
TRBJ2-5 | NA | TRBD2 | TRBV7-2 | CASSSTSGDSHASVTQYF | TGTGCCAGCAGCTCTACTAGCGGTGATTCACATGCCAGTGTGACCCAGTACTTC
TRBJ2-3 | NA | NA | TRBV2 | CASIPPGTDTQYF | TGTGCCAGCATCCCCCCGGGGACAGATACGCAGTATTTT
TRBJ1-1 | NA | NA | TRBV14 | CASSRTKYGGTEAFF | TGTGCCAGCAGCCGAACCAAGTATGGGGGAACTGAAGCTTTCTTT
TRBJ2-3 | NA | TRBD2 | TRBV12-3/TRBV12-4 | CASSPTSGDTDTQYF | TGTGCCAGCAGTCCTACTAGCGGGGACACAGATACGCAGTATTTT
TRBJ2-7 | NA | NA | TRBV20-1 | CSARDYRDPSSYEQYF | TGCAGTGCTAGAGATTACCGGGACCCCAGCTCCTACGAGCAGTACTTC
TRBJ2-2 | once | TRBD2 | TRBV10-3 | CATGLAANTGELFF | TGTGCCACAGGACTAGCGGCGAACACCGGGGAGCTGTTTTTT
TRBJ1-2 | NA | TRBD1 | TRBV12-3/TRBV12-4 | CASRPGQDGYTF | TGTGCCAGCAGACCAGGACAGGATGGCTACACCTTC
TRBJ1-1 | NA | NA | TRBV5-1 | CASSLKGGVFESEAFF | TGCGCCAGCAGCTTGAAGGGGGGTGTATTTGAATCTGAAGCTTTCTTT
TRBJ2-2 | NA | NA | TRBV21-1 | CASSKAAGARGELFF | TGTGCCAGCAGCAAAGCAGCGGGGGCGCGAGGGGAGCTGTTTTTT
TRBJ2-7 | NA | NA | TRBV24-1 | CATSAGYEQYF | TGTGCCACCAGTGCAGGGTACGAGCAGTACTTC
TRBJ2-7 | NA | NA | TRBV6-1 | CASSEGDGGTGSYEQYF | TGTGCCAGCAGCGAGGGAGATGGGGGAACCGGCTCCTACGAGCAGTACTTC
TRBJ1-5 | NA | NA | TRBV27 | CASGVFSNQPQHF | TGTGCCAGCGGGGTCTTTAGCAATCAGCCCCAGCATTTT
TRBJ2-4 | NA | NA | TRBV7-2 | CASSLRLLAKNIQYF | TGTGCCAGCAGCCTCCGCCTACTAGCCAAAAACATTCAGTACTTC
TRBJ2-1 | NA | NA | TRBV9 | CASSVGGSDSYNEQFF | TGTGCCAGCAGCGTAGGGGGGTCGGACTCCTACAATGAGCAGTTCTTC
TRBJ1-2 | NA | NA | TRBV20-1 | CSAQRDYGYTF | TGCAGTGCTCAGAGAGACTATGGCTACACCTTC
TRBJ2-2 | once | NA | TRBV29-1 | CSVLLMGGNTGELFF | TGCAGCGTTCTTTTGATGGGGGGGAACACCGGGGAGCTGTTTTTT
TRBJ2-1 | NA | NA | TRBV7-3 | CASSLMGALGGEQFF | TGTGCCAGCAGCTTAATGGGAGCTTTGGGGGGTGAGCAGTTCTTC
TRBJ1-4 | NA | NA | TRBV30 | CAWSVNDEKLFF | TGTGCCTGGAGTGTAAACGATGAAAAACTGTTTTTT
TRBJ1-3 | NA | NA | TRBV20-1 | CSFRVGSGNTIYF | TGCAGCTTTAGGGTTGGCTCTGGAAACACCATATATTTT
TRBJ2-1 | NA | NA | TRBV27 | CASSSGVADNEQFF | TGTGCCAGCAGTTCAGGGGTAGCAGACAATGAGCAGTTCTTC
TRBJ1-2 | NA | NA | TRBV27 | CASSSIARGVGVNGYTF | TGTGCCAGCAGTTCTATTGCGCGGGGGGTTGGAGTAAATGGCTACACCTTC
TRBJ2-7 | once | NA | TRBV29-1 | CSVVGGPYPYEQYF | TGCAGCGTTGTCGGGGGGCCCTATCCCTACGAGCAGTACTTC
TRBJ1-5 | NA | NA | TRBV6-5 | CASSYRAGNQPQHF | TGTGCCAGCAGTTACAGGGCTGGCAATCAGCCCCAGCATTTT
TRBJ2-1 | NA | NA | TRBV9 | CASTLWPEGSEQFF | TGTGCCAGCACCCTTTGGCCGGAGGGGAGTGAGCAGTTCTTC